Following are 9 T cell receptor beta chains from one sample sequenced in a study of shared clonotypes between healthy human individuals. Using immunoSEQ multiplex PCR, the repertoire was profiled, and TCRdb retains in-frame clones only, with some absent. The sample records around 1.5 million clones, nearly 99% being singletons. The material sequenced was naive CD4+ T cells sorted from blood. Subset of the sample: CD45RA+ positively selected. All receptors come from a man aged 25 to 40 in good health.

CDR3 residues: CASSTHNTASSYNEQFF. CDR3 DNA: TGTGCCAGCAGCACTCATAATACTGCTAGCTCCTACAATGAGCAGTTCTTC. This rearrangement joins TRBV9 to TRBJ2-1; D is unclear. The CDR3 totals 17 residues. The V end was cut by 4 bases, the J end by 0 bases, with 17 bases between. Germline V gives CDR1 SGDLS, CDR2 YYNGEE.

Concerning this clone: Different DNA sequences within this sample yield the same CDR3. The chain recombines TRBV29-1 with TRBJ2-3; possible D gene TRBD2, 5 bases. The V end was cut by 4 bases, the J end by 6 bases, with 5 bases between. Germline V gene lookup returns CDR1 SQVTM and CDR2 ANQGSEA. This CDR3 region has 10 residues. The CDR3 bases are TGCAGCGTTGGGGAGGATACGCAGTATTTT. Protein: CSVGEDTQYF.

J is TRBJ2-7 and V is TRBV5-1, with TRBD2 matching over 7 bases. The CDR3 has 18 residues. V trimming: 5 bases; J trimming: 0 bases; junction bases outside the gene matches: 17. Germline values: CDR1 SGHRS, CDR2 YFSETQ. CDR3 DNA: TGCGCCAGCAGTGGGGGACTTACTAGCGCTCCTAGCTCCTACGAGCAGTACTTC. Encoded protein: CASSGGLTSAPSSYEQYF. Looking up the rest from reference TRBV5-1 and TRBJ2-7 gives the full variable domain: KAGVTQTPRYLIKTRGQQVTLSCSPISGHRSVSWYQQTPGQGLQFLFEYFSETQRNKGNFPGRFSGRQFSNSRSEMNVSTLELGDSALYLCASSGGLTSAPSSYEQYFGPGTRLTVT.

A word on this clone: An end of the junction differs from the germline gene, which may be a read error. The V gene is TRBV5-1, the J gene TRBJ2-3; 9 nucleotides align to TRBD2. The CDR3 spans 13 residues. Germline V gene lookup returns CDR1 SGHRS and CDR2 YFSETQ. The CDR3 loop is CASSRIRREGLEF. Written as DNA, the CDR3 is TGCGCCAGCAGCCGGATCCGGCGGGAGGGCCTAGAGTTT.

This rearrangement joins TRBV9 to TRBJ2-5; D gene uncertain. Germline V gives CDR1 SGDLS, CDR2 YYNGEE. This CDR3 is 14 amino acids long. The ends were cut back, 0 bases at V and 4 bases at J, with 10 bases in the middle. CDR3 sequence reads: CASSVAWQAETQYF. CDR3 DNA sequence: TGTGCCAGCAGCGTAGCTTGGCAGGCAGAGACCCAGTACTTC.

The genes are TRBV11-2 and TRBJ2-5; D not resolved. Germline lookup yields CDR1 SGHAT and CDR2 FQNNGV. This CDR3 spans 14 amino acids. V dropped 5 bases and J dropped 0 bases, with 10 bases sitting between them. CDR3 amino acids: CASSRAEYQETQYF. The CDR3 DNA reads as TGTGCCAGCAGCCGAGCAGAGTACCAAGAGACCCAGTACTTC.

The chain joins TRBV28 to TRBJ1-2; tentative D call: TRBD1 (6 bases). The germline V and J ends were trimmed by 6 bases and 8 bases, with 19 bases remaining between them. Per germline, CDR1 MDHEN and CDR2 SYDVKM. This CDR3 has 14 residues. The CDR3 spells CASRHLRGGEGYTF. The CDR3 nucleotides read TGTGCCAGCAGGCATCTACGAGGGGGGGAAGGCTACACCTTC.

V usage is TRBV6-5 and J usage is TRBJ1-2, with D unclear. V was trimmed by 2 bases and J by 9 bases, leaving 13 bases between them. Per germline, CDR1 MNHEY and CDR2 SVGAGI. There are 13 residues in the CDR3. The CDR3: CASSYRSVSSYTF. Written as DNA, the CDR3 is TGTGCCAGCAGTTACAGGAGCGTGTCGAGCTACACCTTC.

A remark on this clone: The same CDR3 is also encoded by other DNA sequences in this sample. The chain uses TRBV6-5 and TRBJ2-5; D is undetermined. CDR1 is MNHEY and CDR2 is SVGAGI in the germline V gene. The CDR3 is 11 amino acids. Trimming removed 2 bases at V and 2 bases at J, with 0 bases between. CDR3 bases: TGTGCCAGCAGTTACCAAGAGACCCAGTACTTC. Its protein is CASSYQETQYF.